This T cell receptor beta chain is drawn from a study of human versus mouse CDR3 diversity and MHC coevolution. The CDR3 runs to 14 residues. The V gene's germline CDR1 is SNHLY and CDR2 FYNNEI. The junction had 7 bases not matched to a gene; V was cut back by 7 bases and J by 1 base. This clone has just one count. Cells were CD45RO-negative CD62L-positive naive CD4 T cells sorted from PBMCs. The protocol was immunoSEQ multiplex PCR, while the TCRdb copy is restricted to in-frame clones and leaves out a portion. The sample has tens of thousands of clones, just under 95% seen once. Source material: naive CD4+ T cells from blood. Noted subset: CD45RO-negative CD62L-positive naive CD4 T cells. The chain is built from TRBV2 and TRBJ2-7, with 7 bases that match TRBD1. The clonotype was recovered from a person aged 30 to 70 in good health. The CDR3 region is CASTSRDSSYEQYF. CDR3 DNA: TGTGCCAGCACTTCCAGGGACAGTTCCTACGAGCAGTACTTC.